Detailed here is one T cell receptor beta chain. It has no known antigen specificity. A junction end diverges from the germline sequence, so it may reflect a read error. This specimen belongs to a study of tumor-infiltrating lymphocytes in primary liver carcinoma (dated by TCRdb to 2017 to 2019). Turning to the overall study: Of the five patients (three men and two women, aged 30 to 69 years), four had hepatocellular carcinoma and one had combined HCC and intrahepatic cholangiocarcinoma. Reproducibility between technical replicate repertoires was high, with correlation coefficients above 0.95 and mean shared-clone rates around 0.88. Agilent mRNA microarray profiling was performed on the approximately 25 tumor region samples to relate TCRbeta repertoire diversity to the local molecular phenotype. The tumors of the five patients were staged as T1-T3 N0M0, with maximum diameters ranging from roughly 4 to 10 cm. For each liver tumor, the study sampled five regions along with adjacent normal tissue and blood, and applied TCRbeta repertoire sequencing, expression microarrays and whole-exome sequencing. A total of some 35 specimens from 5 patients underwent TCRbeta repertoire sequencing, comprising roughly 25 tumor regions, 5 adjacent noncancerous liver tissues and 5 peripheral blood samples. Each sample produced roughly 3.65 to 7.5 million productive TCRbeta reads, and read depth showed no significant difference between tissue types.

Without any cell sorting, total RNA and DNA were co-extracted from about 20-30 mg of bulk tissue using the AllPrep DNA/RNA mini kit. Between November 2015 and 2016, about five patients in China with histopathologically diagnosed primary liver carcinoma had their tumors surgically resected. Patients had chronic HBV infection and were treatment-naive at sampling. Each tumor was sampled at five spatially separated regions: the tumor centre plus the superior, inferior, left-lateral and right-lateral poles. Histological examination found more than 90% viable tumor cells in every tumor sample. Each fresh piece of tumor and adjacent tissue was cut in two, with one half stored in RNAlater at -80 degrees C and the other half sent for histology. CDR1 and CDR2, per the germline V gene, are MNHNS and SASEGT. The CDR3 covers 16 residues, taking in both the cysteine and the phenylalanine. Solely the CDR3 DNA is kept, with 48 bases framed from the first base.

Starting from approximately 500 ng total RNA, TCRbeta-specific cDNA was produced by reverse transcription with a constant-region primer and ProtoScript II reverse transcriptase. Three nested multiplex PCR rounds, following a slightly modified ARM-PCR procedure, were used to build the TCRbeta libraries. Each of the first two PCR rounds ran for around 11 cycles and used multiplex TRBV1-TRBV30 forward primers together with a Cbeta reverse primer. Sample barcodes and Illumina adapters were added in a final 25-cycle PCR with Deep VentR polymerase. Before sequencing, amplicons of 200-500 bp were purified from gel using a QIAquick gel extraction kit. TCRbeta amplicons were sequenced on an Illumina HiSeq 2500 with 250-bp paired-end reads. As for the authors' bioinformatics: Trimmomatic v0.33 was used to quality-trim the reads, and FLASH v1.2.11 was used to merge paired reads so that full CDR3 sequences could be recovered. V, D and J germline segments were assigned to the rearranged TCRbeta sequences by MiGEC v1.2.1b. Clonotype statistics and Shannon-Wiener diversity indices were computed with VDJtools v1.0.0. To cut down on sampling bias, every analysis after diversity analysis relied on just the 250 most abundant clonotypes from each sample. TCRdb passed the public sequencing reads through fastp at Q25 and MiXCR, retaining productive beta sequences. Every distinct CDR3 protein forms one entry, paired with its most common genes and DNA. The V and J calls and clone size are TCRdb's, not the authors'. This sample lists 100,000 to 150,000 distinct CDR3 sequences; 64% were detected once. The ten largest clones take up roughly 8% of the sample.

Here is what the overall study found, with its caveats: Compared with blood, tumors had a significantly larger share of the repertoire taken up by the top 250 clones (p = 0.039). Only five patients were included in the study, and the authors note that the findings should be validated in a larger study. Because sequencing covered only the TCR beta chain and unpaired alpha chains were not captured, true repertoire diversity is likely underestimated. Comparison of CD4+ and CD8+ T cell repertoires was precluded by the use of bulk unsorted samples. Just about 8-24% of top clones turned up in all five regions of a tumor, which suggests spatial heterogeneity among tumor-infiltrating T cells. Consistent with antigen-driven expansion, pairs of tumor regions showed higher repertoire overlap (mean about 36%) than either tumor-adjacent pairs (approximately 17%) or tumor-blood pairs (approximately 15%).

The sequence was obtained from a woman aged 60-70 years with primary liver carcinoma and hepatitis B virus infection. The chain couples TRBV6-1 to TRBJ2-7, and TRBD1 matches 8 of the central bases. Sequenced material: liver tumor tissue from sampling region 3. Read against the paper, the sample's cell subset or site label means: tumor region T3, left-lateral pole. The nucleotides are TGTGCCAGCGGTGAAGCCTCGGGGCAGGGGGCGGGCGAGCAGTACTTC. It specifies CASGEASGQGAGEQYF.